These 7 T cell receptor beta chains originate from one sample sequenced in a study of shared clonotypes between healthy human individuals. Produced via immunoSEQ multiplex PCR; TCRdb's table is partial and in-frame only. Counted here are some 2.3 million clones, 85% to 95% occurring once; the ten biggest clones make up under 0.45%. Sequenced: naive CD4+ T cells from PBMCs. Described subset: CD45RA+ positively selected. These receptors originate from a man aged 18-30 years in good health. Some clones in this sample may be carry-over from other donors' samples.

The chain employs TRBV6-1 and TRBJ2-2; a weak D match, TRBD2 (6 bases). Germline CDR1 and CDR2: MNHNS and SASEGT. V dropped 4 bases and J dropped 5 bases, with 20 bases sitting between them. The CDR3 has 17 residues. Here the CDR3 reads CASSAPLGGRGTGELFF. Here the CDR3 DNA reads TGTGCCAGCAGTGCCCCCTTAGGAGGGCGAGGGACCGGGGAGCTGTTTTTT.

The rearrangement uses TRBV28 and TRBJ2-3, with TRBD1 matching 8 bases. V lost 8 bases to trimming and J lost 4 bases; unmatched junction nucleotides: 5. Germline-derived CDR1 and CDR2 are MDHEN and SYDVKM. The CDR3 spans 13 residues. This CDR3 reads CASRGQGPDTQYF. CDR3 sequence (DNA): TGTGCCAGCCGCGGACAGGGCCCAGATACGCAGTATTTT.

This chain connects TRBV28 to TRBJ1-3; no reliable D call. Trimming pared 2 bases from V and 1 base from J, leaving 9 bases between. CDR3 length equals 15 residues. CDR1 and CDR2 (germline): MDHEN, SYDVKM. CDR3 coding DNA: TGTGCCAGCAGTTTAAGGCAGAATTCTGGAAACACCATATATTTT. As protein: CASSLRQNSGNTIYF.

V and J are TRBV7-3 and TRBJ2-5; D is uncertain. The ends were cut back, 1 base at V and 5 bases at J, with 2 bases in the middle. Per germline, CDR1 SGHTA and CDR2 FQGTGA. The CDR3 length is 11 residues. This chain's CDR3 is CASSLKETQYF. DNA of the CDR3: TGTGCCAGCAGCTTAAAGGAGACCCAGTACTTC.

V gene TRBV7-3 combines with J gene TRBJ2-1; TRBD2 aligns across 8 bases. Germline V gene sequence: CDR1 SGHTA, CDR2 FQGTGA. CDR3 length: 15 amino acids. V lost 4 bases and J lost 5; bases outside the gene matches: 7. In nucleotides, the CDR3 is TGTGCCAGCAGCTCCTTCGCGGGAGGCGACAATGAGCAGTTCTTC. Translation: CASSSFAGGDNEQFF.

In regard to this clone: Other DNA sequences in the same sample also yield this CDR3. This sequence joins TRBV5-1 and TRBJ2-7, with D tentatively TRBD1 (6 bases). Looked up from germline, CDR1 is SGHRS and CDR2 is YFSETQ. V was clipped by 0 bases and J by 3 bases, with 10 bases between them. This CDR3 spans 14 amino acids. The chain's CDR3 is CASSLAGDSYEQYF. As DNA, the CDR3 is TGCGCCAGCAGCTTGGCAGGGGATAGCTACGAGCAGTACTTC.

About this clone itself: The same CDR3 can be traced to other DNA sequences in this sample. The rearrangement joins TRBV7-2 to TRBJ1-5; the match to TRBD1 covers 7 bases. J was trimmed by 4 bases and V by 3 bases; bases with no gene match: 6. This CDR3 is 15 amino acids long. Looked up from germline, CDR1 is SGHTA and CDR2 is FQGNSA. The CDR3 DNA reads TGTGCCAGCAGCTTCACCGGGACAGCGAATCAGCCCCAGCATTTT. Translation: CASSFTGTANQPQHF.